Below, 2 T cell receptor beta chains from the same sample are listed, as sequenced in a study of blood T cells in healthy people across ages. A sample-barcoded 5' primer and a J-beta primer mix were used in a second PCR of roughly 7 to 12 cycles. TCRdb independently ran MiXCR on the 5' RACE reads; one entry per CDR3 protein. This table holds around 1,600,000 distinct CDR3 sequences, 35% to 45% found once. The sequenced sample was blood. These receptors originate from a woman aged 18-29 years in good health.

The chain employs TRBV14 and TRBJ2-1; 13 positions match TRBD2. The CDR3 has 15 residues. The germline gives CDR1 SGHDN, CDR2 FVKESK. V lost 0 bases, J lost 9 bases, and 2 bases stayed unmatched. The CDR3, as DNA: TGTGCCAGCAGCCAAGACGGGACTAGCGGGATTGAGCAGTTCTTC. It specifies CASSQDGTSGIEQFF.

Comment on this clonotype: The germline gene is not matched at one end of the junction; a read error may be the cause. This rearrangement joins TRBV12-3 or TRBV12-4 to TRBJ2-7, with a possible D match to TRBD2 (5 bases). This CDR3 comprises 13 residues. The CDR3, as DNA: TGTGCCAGCAGCTTCGGGGAGATAACCGAGAAGTACTTC. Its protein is CASSFGEITEKYF.